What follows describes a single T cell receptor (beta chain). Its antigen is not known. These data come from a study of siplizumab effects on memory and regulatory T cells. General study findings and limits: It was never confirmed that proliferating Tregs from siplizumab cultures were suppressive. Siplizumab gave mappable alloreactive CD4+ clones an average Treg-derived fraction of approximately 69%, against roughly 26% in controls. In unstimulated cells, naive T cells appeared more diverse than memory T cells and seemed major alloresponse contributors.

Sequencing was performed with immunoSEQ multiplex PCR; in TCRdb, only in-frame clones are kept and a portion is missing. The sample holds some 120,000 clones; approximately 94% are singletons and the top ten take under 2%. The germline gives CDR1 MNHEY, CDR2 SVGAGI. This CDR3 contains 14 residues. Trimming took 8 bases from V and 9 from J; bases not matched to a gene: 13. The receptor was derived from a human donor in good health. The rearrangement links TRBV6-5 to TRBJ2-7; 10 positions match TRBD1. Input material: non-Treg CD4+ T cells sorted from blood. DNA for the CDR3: TGTGCCAGCGGTCAAGGGACAGGGGCAGCGGGGCAGTACTTC. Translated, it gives CASGQGTGAAGQYF.